This is a list of T cell receptor beta chains from one sample in a study of blood T cell repertoires in COVID-19. Clones were read by immunoSEQ multiplex PCR, and TCRdb kept only the in-frame ones, dropping some. Of fewer than 200,000 clones listed, around 80% were seen once; the top ten hold around a sixth. Sequenced: PBMCs or T cells enriched from blood (not recorded which). Source of these receptors: a woman between 45 and 65 years old who had recovered from COVID-19. The conserved cysteine and the conserved F or W are not part of the CDR3 here.

len	v_gene	j_gene	CDR3aa
12	TRBV9	TRBJ1-6	ASSVGQRNSPLH
12	TRBV13	TRBJ1-1	ASSLLVEGRKAF
12	TRBV7-9	TRBJ1-5	ASSLVLAGSPQH
12	TRBV19	TRBJ2-7	ASSLTGTSYEQY
13	TRBV6-5	TRBJ2-7	ASRTVSGRAGEQY
13	TRBV27	TRBJ1-1	ASRWGGPVNTEAF
13	TRBV4-2	TRBJ2-7	ASSQEWPLTGEQY
11	TRBV6-6	TRBJ1-1	ASSRKGDTEAF
10	TRBV29-1	TRBJ2-3	SVGVRADTQY
12	TRBV28	TRBJ1-2	ASSLDQRFYGYT
16	TRBV10-3	TRBJ2-3	AIAGRGQGAAAADTQY
12	TRBV28	TRBJ2-5	ASSPHRYQETQY
11	TRBV6-5	TRBJ2-7	ASKWSSSYEQY
10	TRBV2	TRBJ1-2	ASSPGTETYL
11	TRBV6-5	TRBJ1-2	ASTKDRANGYT
15	TRBV3-1/TRBV3-2	TRBJ1-3	ASSPAVPSGGGNTIY
11	TRBV28	TRBJ2-7	ASSVTGPYEQY
14	TRBV3-1/TRBV3-2	TRBJ2-7	ASSRYQGTTSYEQY
11	TRBV7-3	TRBJ2-5	ASSFDRQETQY
11	TRBV30	TRBJ1-5	AWSRQANQPQH
13	TRBV6-4	TRBJ2-1	ASGPGTGAVNEQF
13	TRBV19	TRBJ2-1	ASRSRDRGYNEQF
11	TRBV2	TRBJ1-6	ASRTGRNSPLH
14	TRBV12-5	TRBJ2-1	ASGLGSATRLHEQF
12	TRBV7-2	TRBJ2-4	ASSLAQTSGRQY
13	TRBV4-2	TRBJ1-1	ASSQETGGYTEAF
13	TRBV2	TRBJ1-2	ASSDGDTPFDGYT
11	TRBV7-2	TRBJ1-2	ASTKEAGARST
16	TRBV28	TRBJ1-5	ASSLRDGRGGLNQPQH
13	TRBV5-1	TRBJ2-1	ASSWGTSGHNEQF
10	TRBV11-2	TRBJ1-4	ASSLAGEKLF
11	TRBV7-2	TRBJ2-7	ASRTPSGSVQY
14	TRBV10-3	TRBJ2-3	AITPTSGRSSDTQY
12	TRBV5-8	TRBJ2-5	ASSLGQGGETQY
10	TRBV11-2	TRBJ2-1	ASSAEGVPHL
12	TRBV6-2/TRBV6-3	TRBJ2-7	ASSKTSGAYEQY
12	TRBV5-1	TRBJ1-1	ASSFPDRGRERS